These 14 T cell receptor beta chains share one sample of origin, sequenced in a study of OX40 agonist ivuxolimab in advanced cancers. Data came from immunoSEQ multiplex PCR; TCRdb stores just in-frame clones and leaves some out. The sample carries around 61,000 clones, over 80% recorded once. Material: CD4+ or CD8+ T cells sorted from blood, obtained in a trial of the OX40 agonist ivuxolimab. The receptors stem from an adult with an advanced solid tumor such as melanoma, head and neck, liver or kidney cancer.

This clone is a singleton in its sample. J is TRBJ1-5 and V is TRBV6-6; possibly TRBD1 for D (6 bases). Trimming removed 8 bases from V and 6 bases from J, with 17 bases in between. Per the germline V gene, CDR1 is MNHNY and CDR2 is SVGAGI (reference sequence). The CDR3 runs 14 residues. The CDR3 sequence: CASSPGTSGQPQHF. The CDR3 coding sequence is TGTGCCAGCTCGCCCGGGACATCGGGTCAGCCCCAGCATTTT.

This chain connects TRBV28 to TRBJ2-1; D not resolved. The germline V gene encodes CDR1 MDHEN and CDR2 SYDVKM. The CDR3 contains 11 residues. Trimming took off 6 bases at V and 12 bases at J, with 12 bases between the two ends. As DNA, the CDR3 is TGTGCCAGCAGAACCCTACGAATGCAGTTCTTC. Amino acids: CASRTLRMQFF.

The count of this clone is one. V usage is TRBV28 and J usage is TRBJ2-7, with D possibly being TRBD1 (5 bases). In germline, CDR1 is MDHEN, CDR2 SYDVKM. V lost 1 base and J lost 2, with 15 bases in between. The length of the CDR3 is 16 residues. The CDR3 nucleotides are TGTGCCAGCAGTTTATTCTTAGGCGGCAGGGCCTACGAGCAGTACTTC. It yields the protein CASSLFLGGRAYEQYF.

CDR3 nucleotides: TGTGCCAGCAGCTTGGCCTCCTACGAGCAGTACTTC. This encodes CASSLASYEQYF. The rearrangement links TRBV5-6 to TRBJ2-7; D remains ambiguous. Germline loops: CDR1 SGHDT, CDR2 YYEEEE. This CDR3 spans 12 amino acids. V was shortened by 0 bases and J by 0 bases, with 1 base between the two germline ends.

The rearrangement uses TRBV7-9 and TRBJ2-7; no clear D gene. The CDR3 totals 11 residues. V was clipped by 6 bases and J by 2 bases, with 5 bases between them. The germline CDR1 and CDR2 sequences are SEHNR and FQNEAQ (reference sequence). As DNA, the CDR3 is TGTGCCAGCAGGGGAACCTACGAGCAGTACTTC. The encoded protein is CASRGTYEQYF.

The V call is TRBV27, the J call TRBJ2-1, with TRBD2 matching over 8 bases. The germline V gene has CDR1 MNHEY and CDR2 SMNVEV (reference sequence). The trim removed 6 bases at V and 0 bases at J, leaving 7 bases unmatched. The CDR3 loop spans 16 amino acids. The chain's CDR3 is CASRELAGFSYNEQFF. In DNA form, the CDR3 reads TGTGCCAGCAGAGAATTAGCGGGGTTCTCCTACAATGAGCAGTTCTTC.

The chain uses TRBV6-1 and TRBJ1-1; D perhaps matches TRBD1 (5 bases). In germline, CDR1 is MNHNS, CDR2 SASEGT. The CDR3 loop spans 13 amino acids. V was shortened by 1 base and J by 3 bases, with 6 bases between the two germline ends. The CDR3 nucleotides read TGTGCCAGCAGTGAAGGCAGGGACACTGAAGCTTTCTTT. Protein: CASSEGRDTEAFF.

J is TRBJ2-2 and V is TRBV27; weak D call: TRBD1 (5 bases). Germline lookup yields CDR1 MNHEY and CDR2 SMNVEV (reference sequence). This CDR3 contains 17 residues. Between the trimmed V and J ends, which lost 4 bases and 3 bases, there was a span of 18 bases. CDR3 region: CASSSTNQGIYTGELFF. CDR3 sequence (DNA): TGTGCCAGCAGTTCGACCAACCAGGGAATTTACACCGGGGAGCTGTTTTTT.

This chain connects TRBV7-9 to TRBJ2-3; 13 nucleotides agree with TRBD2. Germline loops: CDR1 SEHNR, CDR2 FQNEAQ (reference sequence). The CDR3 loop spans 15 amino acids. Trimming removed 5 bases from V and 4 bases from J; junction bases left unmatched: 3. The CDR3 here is CASSLLAGGSDTQYF. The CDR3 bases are TGTGCCAGCAGCCTACTAGCGGGAGGGTCAGATACGCAGTATTTT.

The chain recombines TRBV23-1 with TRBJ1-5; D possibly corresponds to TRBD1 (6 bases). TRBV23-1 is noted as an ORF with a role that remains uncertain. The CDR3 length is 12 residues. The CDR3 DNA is TGCGCGTTACAGGGTGACAATCAGCCCCAGCATTTT. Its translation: CALQGDNQPQHF.

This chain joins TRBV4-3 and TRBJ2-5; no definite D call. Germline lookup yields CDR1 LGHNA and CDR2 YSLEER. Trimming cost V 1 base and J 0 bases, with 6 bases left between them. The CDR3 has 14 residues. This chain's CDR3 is CASSQVQYQETQYF. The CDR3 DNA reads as TGCGCCAGCAGCCAAGTCCAGTACCAAGAGACCCAGTACTTC.

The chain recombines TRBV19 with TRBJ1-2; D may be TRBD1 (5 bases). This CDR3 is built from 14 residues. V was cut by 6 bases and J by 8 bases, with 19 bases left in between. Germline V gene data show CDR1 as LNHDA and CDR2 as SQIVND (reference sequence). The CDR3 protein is CASRLGALSGGYTF. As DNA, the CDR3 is TGTGCCAGTAGACTAGGGGCCCTGAGCGGGGGCTACACCTTC. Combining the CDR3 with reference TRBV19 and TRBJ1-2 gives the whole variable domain DGGITQSPKYLFRKEGQNVTLSCEQNLNHDAMYWYRQDPGQGLRLIYYSQIVNDFQKGDIAEGYSVSREKKESFPLTVTSAQKNPTAFYLCASRLGALSGGYTFGSGTRLTVV.

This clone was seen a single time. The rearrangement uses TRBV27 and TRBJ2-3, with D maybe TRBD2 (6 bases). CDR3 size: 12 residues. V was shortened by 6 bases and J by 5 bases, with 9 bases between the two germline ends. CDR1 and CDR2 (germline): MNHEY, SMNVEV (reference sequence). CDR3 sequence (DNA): TGTGCCAGCAGAAGGAGGGGAGATACGCAGTATTTT. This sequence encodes CASRRRGDTQYF.

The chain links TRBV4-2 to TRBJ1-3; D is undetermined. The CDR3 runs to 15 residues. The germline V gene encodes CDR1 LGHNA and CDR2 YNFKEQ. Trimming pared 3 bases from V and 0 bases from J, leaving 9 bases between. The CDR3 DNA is TGTGCCAGCAGCCAGGAACTCTACTCTGGAAACACCATATATTTT. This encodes CASSQELYSGNTIYF.